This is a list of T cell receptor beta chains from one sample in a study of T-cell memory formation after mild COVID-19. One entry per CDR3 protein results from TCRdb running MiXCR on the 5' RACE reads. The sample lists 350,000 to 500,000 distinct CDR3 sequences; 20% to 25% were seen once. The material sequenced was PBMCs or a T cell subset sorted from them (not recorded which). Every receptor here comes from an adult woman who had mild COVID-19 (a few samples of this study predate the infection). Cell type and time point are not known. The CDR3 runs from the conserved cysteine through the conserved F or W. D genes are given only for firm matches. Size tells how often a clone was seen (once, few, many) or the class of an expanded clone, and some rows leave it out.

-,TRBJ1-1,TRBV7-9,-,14,CASSFMGENTEAFF,TGTGCCAGCAGCTTCATGGGGGAGAACACTGAAGCTTTCTTT
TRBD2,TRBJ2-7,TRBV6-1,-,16,CASSALPRGDSYEQYF,TGTGCCAGCAGTGCGCTGCCTCGGGGGGACTCCTACGAGCAGTACTTC
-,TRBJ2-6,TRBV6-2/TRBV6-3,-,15,CASSYVHKGANVLTF,TGTGCCAGCAGTTACGTTCACAAGGGGGCCAACGTCCTGACTTTC
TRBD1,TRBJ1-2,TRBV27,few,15,CASSTQRTGGYGYTF,TGTGCCAGCAGTACTCAACGGACAGGGGGGTATGGCTACACCTTC
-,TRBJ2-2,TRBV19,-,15,CASREGVGNTGELFF,TGTGCCAGCAGGGAGGGGGTCGGGAACACCGGGGAGCTGTTTTTT
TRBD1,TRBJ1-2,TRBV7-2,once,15,CASSTTGGAGYGYTF,TGTGCCAGCAGCACAACAGGGGGCGCCGGCTATGGCTACACCTTC
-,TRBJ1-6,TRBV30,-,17,CAWRLSPSSSYNSPLHF,TGTGCCTGGCGGCTAAGTCCAAGCAGCTCCTATAATTCACCCCTCCACTTT
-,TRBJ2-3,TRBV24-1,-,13,CATSDFNADTQYF,TGTGCCACCAGTGATTTTAACGCAGATACGCAGTATTTT
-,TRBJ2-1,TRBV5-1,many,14,CASSPGASYNEQFF,TGCGCCAGCAGCCCAGGGGCGTCATACAATGAGCAGTTCTTC
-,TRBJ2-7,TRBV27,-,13,CASSFRRYHEQYF,TGTGCCAGCAGTTTTCGCCGTTATCACGAGCAGTACTTC
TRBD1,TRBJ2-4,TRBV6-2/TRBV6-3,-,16,CASSSLQGAAKNIQYF,TGTGCCAGCAGTTCACTACAGGGGGCGGCCAAAAACATTCAGTACTTC
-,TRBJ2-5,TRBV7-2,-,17,CASSFVLSGVNQETQYF,TGTGCCAGCAGCTTTGTCCTTAGCGGAGTAAATCAAGAGACCCAGTACTTC
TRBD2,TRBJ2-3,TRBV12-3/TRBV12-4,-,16,CASSLSLAGGVDTQYF,TGTGCCAGCAGTTTGAGCCTAGCGGGAGGGGTAGATACGCAGTATTTT
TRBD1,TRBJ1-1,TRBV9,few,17,CASSVVGQGTFLNTAFF,TGTGCCAGCAGCGTAGTGGGACAGGGAACTTTTTTAAATACGGCTTTCTTT
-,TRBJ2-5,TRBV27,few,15,CASSRYSGVQETQYF,TGTGCCAGCAGTAGATACTCAGGGGTACAAGAGACCCAGTACTTC
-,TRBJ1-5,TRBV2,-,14,CASSELMSNQPQHF,TGTGCCAGCAGTGAACTAATGAGCAATCAGCCCCAGCATTTT
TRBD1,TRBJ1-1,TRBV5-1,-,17,CASSLYPPGTANTEAFF,TGCGCCAGCAGCTTGTACCCCCCCGGGACAGCGAACACTGAAGCTTTCTTT
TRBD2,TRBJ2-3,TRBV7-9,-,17,CASSLAGTSGQTDTQYF,TGTGCCAGCAGCTTAGCCGGGACTAGCGGGCAGACAGATACGCAGTATTTT
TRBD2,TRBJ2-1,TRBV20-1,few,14,CSANYGGAGNEQFF,TGCAGTGCAAACTACGGGGGGGCCGGCAATGAGCAGTTCTTC
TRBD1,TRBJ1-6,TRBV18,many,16,CASSPFWDRANSPLHF,TGTGCCAGCTCACCATTTTGGGACAGGGCAAATTCACCCCTCCACTTT
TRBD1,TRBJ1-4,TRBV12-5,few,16,CASGAETGGTNEKLFF,TGTGCTAGTGGCGCCGAAACAGGGGGTACTAATGAAAAACTGTTTTTT
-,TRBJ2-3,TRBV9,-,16,CASSVASGASTDTQYF,TGTGCCAGCAGCGTAGCCTCGGGGGCTAGCACAGATACGCAGTATTTT
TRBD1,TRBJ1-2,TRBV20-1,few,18,CSARAPGQGTAANYGYTF,TGCAGTGCTAGAGCCCCGGGACAGGGGACGGCCGCTAACTATGGCTACACCTTC
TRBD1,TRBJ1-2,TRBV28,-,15,CASRITGGGGYGYTF,TGTGCCAGCAGAATTACAGGGGGCGGAGGCTATGGCTACACCTTC
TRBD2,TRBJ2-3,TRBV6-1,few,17,CASSERGGASRGDTQYF,TGTGCCAGCAGTGAACGGGGAGGGGCTAGTCGTGGAGATACGCAGTATTTT
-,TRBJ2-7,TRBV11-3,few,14,CASSPPSAGYEQYF,TGTGCCAGCAGCCCTCCCTCTGCCGGGTACGAGCAGTACTTC
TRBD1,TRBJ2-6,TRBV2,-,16,CARGTGMASGANVLTF,TGTGCCAGAGGGACAGGGATGGCCTCTGGGGCCAACGTCCTGACTTTC
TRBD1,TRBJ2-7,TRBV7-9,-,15,CASTDPGQGSYEQYF,TGTGCCAGCACCGATCCGGGACAGGGTTCCTACGAGCAGTACTTC
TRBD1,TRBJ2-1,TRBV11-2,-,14,CASSQWTGGGEQFF,TGTGCCAGCAGCCAGTGGACAGGGGGCGGTGAGCAGTTCTTC
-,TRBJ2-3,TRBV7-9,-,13,CASWPTGTDTQYF,TGTGCCAGCTGGCCAACAGGGACAGATACGCAGTATTTT
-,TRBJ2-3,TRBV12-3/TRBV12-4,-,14,CASSFGPGTDTQYF,TGTGCCAGCAGTTTCGGACCCGGCACAGATACGCAGTATTTT
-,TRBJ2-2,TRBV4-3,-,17,CASRRQYGTANTGELFF,TGCGCCAGCAGACGACAGTACGGGACTGCTAACACCGGGGAGCTGTTTTTT
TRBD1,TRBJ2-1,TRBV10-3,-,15,CAISERGLANNEQFF,TGTGCCATCAGTGAGAGGGGGCTAGCAAACAATGAGCAGTTCTTC
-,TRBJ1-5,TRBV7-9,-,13,CASSLTGQQPQHF,TGTGCCAGCAGCCTTACAGGGCAACAGCCCCAGCATTTT
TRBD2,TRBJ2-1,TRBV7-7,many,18,CASSSGALAGGAYNEQFF,TGTGCCAGCAGCTCAGGCGCACTAGCGGGGGGTGCATATAATGAGCAGTTCTTC
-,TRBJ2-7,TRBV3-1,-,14,CASSQAPSSSVPYF,TGTGCCAGCAGCCAAGCCCCGAGCTCCTCAGTCCCGTACTTC
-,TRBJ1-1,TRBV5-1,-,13,CASSFQGETEAFF,TGCGCCAGCAGCTTTCAGGGAGAGACTGAAGCTTTCTTT
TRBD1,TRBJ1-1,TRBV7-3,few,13,CASSLTGFAEAFF,TGTGCCAGCAGCTTGACAGGGTTTGCTGAAGCTTTCTTT
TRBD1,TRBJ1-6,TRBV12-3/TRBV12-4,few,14,CASSIRDRESPLHF,TGTGCCAGCAGTATCCGGGACAGGGAATCACCCCTCCACTTT